What follows describes a single TCR beta chain. Its antigen is unidentified. This specimen includes other DNA sequences encoding the same CDR3. The whole isolated RNA underwent reverse transcription, so sequencing captured expressed TCRB transcripts. Sequencing used immunoSEQ multiplex PCR; TCRdb keeps in-frame clones, though not all of them. In the table there are a few hundred thousand clones, around 9.6% of which are singletons. The ends lost 5 bases at V and 0 bases at J; junction bases unmatched: 3. CDR1 is MNHEY and CDR2 is SVGAGI in the germline V gene. CDR3 length: 14 residues. This sample is drawn from a study of beta chain features in type 1 diabetes. Study-level points and caveats: Among patients with Type 1 diabetes, TCRB CDR3s were moderately but significantly shorter in every one of the four CD4+ subsets.

This TCR derives from a man younger than 40 with type 1 diabetes. Sequencing was carried out using central memory CD4+ T cells from blood. The chain joins TRBV6-5 to TRBJ1-2; 7 positions agree with TRBD1. CDR3 sequence reads: CASSRTGANYGYTF. The CDR3, as DNA: TGTGCCAGCAGTCGAACAGGGGCTAACTATGGCTACACCTTC.